This T cell receptor beta chain was found in a study of prognosis after radiotherapy for stage I lung cancer. Across the whole study: Several patients had distant metastases at a median of 7 months after radiotherapy, and under 17 showed no significant progression. Findings and caveats of the study: Diminished Shannon entropy following stereotactic body radiation therapy characterized patients who developed distant metastases. Median unique TCR clones dropped from 10,088 to 6,861 after stereotactic body radiation therapy.

The CDR3 extends over 15 amino acids. Trimming cost V 6 bases and J 0 bases; bases outside gene matches: 6. Germline V gene data show CDR1 as DFQATT and CDR2 as SNEGSKA (reference sequence). This clonotype has at least ten counts. Antigen specificity is unknown. The study amplified the TCR beta CDR3 region from genomic DNA. This amplification was carried out by two rounds of multiplex PCR. Primers were specific to each TRBV and TRBJ gene in first-round PCR. Using its own MiXCR run on the multiplex PCR reads, TCRdb lists one record per CDR3 protein. Here the sample spans 25,000 to 35,000 distinct CDR3 sequences, less than 35% being singletons.

Sequenced here: PBMCs, sampled before or after stereotactic body radiation therapy (not recorded which). V and J are TRBV20-1 and TRBJ2-3, with 10 bases that match TRBD2. This TCR was recovered from a donor over 45 with non-small cell lung cancer. The CDR3 reads CSAKQLAGSTDTQYF. DNA for the CDR3: TGCAGTGCGAAACAACTAGCGGGAAGCACAGATACGCAGTATTTT.